The source of this TCR beta chain is a study of T cells in Graves' hyperthyroidism and ophthalmopathy. Germline CDR1 and CDR2: SGHDT and YYEEEE. Trimming pared 5 bases from V and 4 bases from J, leaving 14 bases between. The CDR3 totals 14 residues. This clonotype came up many times. Its antigen is not identified. Findings of the study overall: Expanded thyroid clonotypes (above 0.001) were mostly also found in blood. Prediction of ophthalmopathy progression came a median about 6 months pre-onset.

Graves' hyperthyroidism without ophthalmopathy progression within 18 months was termed stable. These patients, aged 18 to 65, had recently diagnosed hyperthyroidism lasting under 2 months. From RNA transcripts, TCR beta CDR3 regions were amplified. First-round RT-PCR with HTBI primers amplified the TCR CDR3 region. TCRdb processed the multiplex PCR reads anew with MiXCR; each CDR3 protein has one entry. The sample records 300,000 to 450,000 distinct CDR3 sequences, roughly 13% being singletons. The clonotype originates from a woman under 30 with Graves' hyperthyroidism. The chain couples TRBV5-6 to TRBJ2-3; D gene uncertain. Material: blood. The CDR3: CASRSGPDPDTQYF. CDR3 coding DNA: TGTGCCAGCAGATCCGGGCCCGACCCAGATACGCAGTATTTT.